The T cell receptor beta chain described here comes from a study of blood T cell repertoires in COVID-19. On the study more broadly: Acute and convalescent COVID-19 specimens originated in the United States, Italy and Spain. Sources were T cells, B-cell-depleted T cells, or PBMCs; the material itself was cDNA or gDNA.

Per the original data handling: Quantification of nucleated cells was approximated via reference gene primer amplification. Clones were read by immunoSEQ multiplex PCR, and TCRdb kept only the in-frame ones, dropping some. V and J calls and clone size are given by that table; D and trimming were obtained from the DNA. The top ten hold around 8% of the sample, which has about 140,000 clones, about four fifths seen once. With 7 bases clipped from V and 4 bases from J, the junction kept 3 bases outside the gene matches. Germline V gene sequence: CDR1 SGHRS, CDR2 YFSETQ. The CDR3 totals 12 residues. The rearrangement joins TRBV5-1 to TRBJ1-1; 8 bases are shared with TRBD1. Sequencing input: peripheral blood. The receptor was isolated from a human donor in a cohort sampled during active COVID-19. In DNA, the CDR3 is TGCGCCAGCGGGACAGGTATCACTGAAGCTTTCTTT. Translated: CASGTGITEAFF.